Each of the 4 T cell receptor beta chains below was sequenced from the same sample in a study of blood T cell repertoires in COVID-19. Here immunoSEQ multiplex PCR was the method, and the copy in TCRdb shows in-frame clones only, minus some. This sample has 310,000 or so clones; 86% occur once, and the top ten carry around 1.7%. Sequences were obtained from peripheral blood. These receptors originate from a woman aged 50 to 60 with acute or convalescent COVID-19.

The chain carries TRBV7-9 and TRBJ2-7; TRBD1 agrees at 7 bases. Germline V gene data show CDR1 as SEHNR and CDR2 as FQNEAQ (reference sequence). The CDR3 runs 15 residues. V trimming: 4 bases; J trimming: 0 bases; junction bases outside the gene matches: 6. This CDR3 reads CASSSGTAVSYEQYF. Here the CDR3 DNA reads TGTGCCAGCAGCTCCGGGACAGCTGTCTCCTACGAGCAGTACTTC.

Details on this clone: Sequence at one end of the junction differs from germline and may be a read error. This sequence joins TRBV28 and TRBJ1-1; D remains unclear. Germline-derived CDR1 and CDR2 are MDHEN and SYDVKM. The CDR3 length is 11 residues. CDR3 nucleotides: TGTGCCAGCAGTTCGTCGCAGGCCTGTACCTTT. Its protein product is CASSSSQACTF.

The V call is TRBV14, the J call TRBJ1-2; D not certain. Germline V CDR1 and CDR2: SGHDN, FVKESK. Between the trimmed V and J ends, which lost 1 base and 3 bases, there was a span of 9 bases. This CDR3 region has 14 residues. CDR3 sequence reads: CASSQGEGHYGYTF. CDR3 bases: TGTGCCAGCAGCCAAGGCGAGGGTCACTATGGCTACACCTTC.

The J gene is TRBJ1-2, the V gene TRBV5-1; no clear D gene. Trimming shortened V by 0 bases and J by 0 bases, and 9 bases separated the two germline ends. CDR1 is SGHRS and CDR2 is YFSETQ in the germline V gene. CDR3 size: 15 residues. This CDR3 reads CASSLAEVANYGYTF. The CDR3 DNA follows: TGCGCCAGCAGCTTGGCCGAGGTAGCTAACTATGGCTACACCTTC.